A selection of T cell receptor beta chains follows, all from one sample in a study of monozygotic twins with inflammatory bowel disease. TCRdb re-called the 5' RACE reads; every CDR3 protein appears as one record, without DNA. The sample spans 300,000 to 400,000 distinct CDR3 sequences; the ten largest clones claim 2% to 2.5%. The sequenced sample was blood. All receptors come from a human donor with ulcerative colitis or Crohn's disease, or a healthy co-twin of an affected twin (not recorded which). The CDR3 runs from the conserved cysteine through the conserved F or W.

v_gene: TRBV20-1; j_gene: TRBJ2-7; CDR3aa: CSATGTGGLISYEQYF
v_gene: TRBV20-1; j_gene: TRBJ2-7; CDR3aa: CSARMSSYEQYF
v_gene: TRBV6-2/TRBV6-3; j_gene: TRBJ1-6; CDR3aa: CASSYSMTPPLHF
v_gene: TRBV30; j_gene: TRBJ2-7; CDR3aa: CAWSVRPLSPRGGHEQYF
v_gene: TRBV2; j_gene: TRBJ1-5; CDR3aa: CASSVSRTGHQPQHF
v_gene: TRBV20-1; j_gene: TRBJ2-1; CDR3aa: CSAPRDRGYYEQFF
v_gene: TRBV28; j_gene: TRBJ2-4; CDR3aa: CASVMGGGPPKNIQYF
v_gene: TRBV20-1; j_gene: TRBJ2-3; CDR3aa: CSANRVDTQYF
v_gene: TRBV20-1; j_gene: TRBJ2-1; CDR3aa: CSARNWQGGNEQFF
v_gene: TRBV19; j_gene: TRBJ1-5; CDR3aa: CASSTGQGLSNQPQHF
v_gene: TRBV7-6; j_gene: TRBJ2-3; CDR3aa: CASSLALGSGRSDTQYF
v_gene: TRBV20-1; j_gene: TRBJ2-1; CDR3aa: CSALKHGGLVGVKQFF
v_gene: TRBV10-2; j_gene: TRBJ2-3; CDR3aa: CASSSGVETSTDTQYF
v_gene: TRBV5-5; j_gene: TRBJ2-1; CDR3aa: CASSFEGAQYNEQFF
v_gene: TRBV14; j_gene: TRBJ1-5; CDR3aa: CASSQGDQPQHF
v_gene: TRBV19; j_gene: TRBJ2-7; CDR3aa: CASSRQGITYVQYF
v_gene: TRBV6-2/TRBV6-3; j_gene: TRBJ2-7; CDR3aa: CASSYSRTSGRYSYEQYF
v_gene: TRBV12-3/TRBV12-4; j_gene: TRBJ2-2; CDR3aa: CASSSRPQRDGDVGELFF
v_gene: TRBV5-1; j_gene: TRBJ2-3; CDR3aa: CASSLAGLDTDTQYF
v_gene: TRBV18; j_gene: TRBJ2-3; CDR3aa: CASLELSTDTQYF
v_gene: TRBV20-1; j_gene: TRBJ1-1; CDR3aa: CSAPVMGQMNTEAFF
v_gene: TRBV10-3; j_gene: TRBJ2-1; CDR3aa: CAIKKASGYNEQFF
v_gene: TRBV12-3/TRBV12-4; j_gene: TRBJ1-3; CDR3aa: CASSRSESGNTIYF
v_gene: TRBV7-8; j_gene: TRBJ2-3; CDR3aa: CASRRTGTDTQYF
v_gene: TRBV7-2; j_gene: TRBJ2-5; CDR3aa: CASSLAPLTARRETQYF
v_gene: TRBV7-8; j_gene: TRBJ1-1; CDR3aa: CASSIPGYRENTEAFF
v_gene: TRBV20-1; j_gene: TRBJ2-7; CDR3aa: CSARKGGAYEQYF
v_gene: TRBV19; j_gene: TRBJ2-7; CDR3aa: CASSNLAGDYYEQYF
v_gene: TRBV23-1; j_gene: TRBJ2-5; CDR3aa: CASSQLGQSKETQYF
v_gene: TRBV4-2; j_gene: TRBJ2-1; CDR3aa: CASSLGPASEQFF
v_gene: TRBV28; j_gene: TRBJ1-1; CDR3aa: CASSSTGTANTEAFF
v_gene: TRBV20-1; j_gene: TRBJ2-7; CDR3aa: CSAPRGTSGRGYEQYF
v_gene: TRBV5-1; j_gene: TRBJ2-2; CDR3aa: CASSRQGLAGGNTGELFF
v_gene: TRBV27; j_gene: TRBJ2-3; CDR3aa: CASSLYLADRPRDTQYF
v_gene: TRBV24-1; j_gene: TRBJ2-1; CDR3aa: CATSDSPAPTGEQFF
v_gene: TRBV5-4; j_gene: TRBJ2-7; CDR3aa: CASSWGQGRYEQYF
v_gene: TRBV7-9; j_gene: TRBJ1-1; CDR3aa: CASSLHLTGMNTEAFF
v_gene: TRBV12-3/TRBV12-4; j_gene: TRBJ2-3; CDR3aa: CASSLRGQGMAQYF
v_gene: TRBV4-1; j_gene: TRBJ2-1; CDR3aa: CASSQGRLWLDEQFF
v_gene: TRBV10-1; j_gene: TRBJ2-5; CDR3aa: CASNDPGGTQYF
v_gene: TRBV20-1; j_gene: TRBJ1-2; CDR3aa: CSAREPGQGALEVWNYGYTF
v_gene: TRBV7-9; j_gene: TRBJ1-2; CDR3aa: CASSLAGRTGDNYGYTF
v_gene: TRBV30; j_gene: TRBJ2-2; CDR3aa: CAWSPLAFTGELFF
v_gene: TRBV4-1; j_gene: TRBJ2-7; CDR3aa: CASSQVGGSSEQYF
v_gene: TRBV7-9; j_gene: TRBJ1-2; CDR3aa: CASSLGGGWGYGYTF
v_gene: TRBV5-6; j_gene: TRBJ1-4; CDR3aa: CASSSLGGNEKLFF
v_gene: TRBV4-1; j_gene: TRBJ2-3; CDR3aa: CASSRPISESTDTQYF
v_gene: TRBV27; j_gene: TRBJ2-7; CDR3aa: CASSLSGPTWTSYEQYF
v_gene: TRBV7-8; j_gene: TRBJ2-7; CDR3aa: CASSGGTGGAYEQYF
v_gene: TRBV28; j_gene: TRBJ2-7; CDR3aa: CASSSPGQGTYEQYF
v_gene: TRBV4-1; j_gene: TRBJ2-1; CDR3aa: CASSQVPGRAYEQFF